This T cell receptor beta chain was observed in a study of Graves' ophthalmopathy and Graves' hyperthyroidism. Study-level findings and limits: Ophthalmopathy progression was predicted with about 67% sensitivity and approximately 72% specificity. Stable hyperthyroidism and ophthalmopathy were told apart by a 13-signature model, which achieved just over 85% sensitivity and nearly 84% specificity.

Clinicians diagnosed using symptoms, serum thyroxine, TRAb, thyroid ultrasound and orbital computed tomography. This clonotype was counted at least ten times. The antigen remains undetermined. The authors amplified TCR beta CDR3 regions, and they did so from RNA transcripts for repertoire sequencing. Scientists carried out first-round RT-PCR using HTBI primers and then a second-round multiplex PCR. TCRdb re-called the multiplex PCR reads with MiXCR, one entry per CDR3 protein. Here the sample spans hundreds of thousands of distinct CDR3 sequences, around 14% being singletons. V shed 3 bases, J shed 1 base, and the junction held 4 bases outside the gene matches. CDR3 size: 15 residues. Germline V lookup: CDR1 LNHNV, CDR2 YYDKDF (reference sequence).

This clonotype was sampled from a woman aged 25 to 39 with Graves' ophthalmopathy. Material: blood. The chain joins TRBV15 to TRBJ2-7, with 9 bases fitting TRBD1. This chain's CDR3 is CATSRGTGKSYEQYF. Written as DNA, the CDR3 is TGTGCCACCAGCAGGGGGACAGGGAAATCCTACGAGCAGTACTTC.